The 31 T cell receptor beta chains listed next were all sequenced from one sample in a study of Ad26.COV2.S vaccination and SARS-CoV-2 variants (dated by TCRdb to 2020 to 2023). This specimen's treatment or condition label, interpreted: around 19 received Ad26.COV2.S at low or high dose, single or two shots; several received placebo; per-sample allocation not given. Repertoires of vaccine and placebo recipients were sequenced from samples taken on day 63 after the first injection. The library was produced with the immunoSEQ multiplex PCR assay. Held by TCRdb, this immuneACCESS table contains in-frame sequences only and omits some clones. Under half of the omission traces to an unresolved V gene where checked; the cause of the rest is unknown. Present in this sample are hundreds of thousands of clones, roughly nine tenths of which were seen just once. Of the sample, around 1.4% falls within the top ten clones.

The material sequenced was peripheral blood, taken in a trial of Ad26.COV2.S vaccine versus placebo. These receptors all stem from a person aged 18 to 65 who received the Ad26.COV2.S COVID-19 vaccine or a placebo.

This chain joins TRBV7-2 and TRBJ2-1; possibly TRBD1 for D (6 bases). CDR1 and CDR2 (germline): SGHTA, FQGNSA. Trimming left V 1 base short and J 2 bases short, with 12 bases between. CDR3 length: 16 amino acids. CDR3 protein: CASSLGGRGPYNEQFF. DNA for the CDR3: TGTGCCAGCAGCTTAGGGGGCAGGGGCCCCTACAATGAGCAGTTCTTC.

The chain has TRBV6-5 and TRBJ1-2; maybe TRBD1 (6 bases). V lost 10 bases, J lost 4 bases, and 16 bases lay in between. The CDR3 totals 13 residues. Germline V gene lookup returns CDR1 MNHEY and CDR2 SVGAGI. This chain's CDR3 is CATLTQGPYGYTF. Written as DNA, the CDR3 is TGTGCCACCCTTACACAGGGTCCCTATGGCTACACCTTC.

This clone was picked up one time. The chain has TRBV3-1 (or the pseudogene TRBV3-2) and TRBJ2-6; D is possibly TRBD1 or TRBD2 (5 bases each). The CDR3 runs to 15 residues. Germline CDR1 is LGHDT and CDR2 is YNNKEL (reference sequence). Trimming removed 6 bases from V and 4 bases from J, with 13 bases in between. The DNA of the CDR3 is TGTGCCAGCAGTCCCTTAGGGGACGGGGCCAACGTCCTGACTTTC. Protein product: CASSPLGDGANVLTF.

The chain recombines TRBV5-4 with TRBJ2-7, with D perhaps given as TRBD1 or TRBD2 (6 bases each). The CDR3 spans 14 residues. V gave up 0 bases and J gave up 7 bases, with 14 bases separating them. Germline V gene sequence: CDR1 SGHNT, CDR2 YYREEE (reference sequence). The CDR3: CASSLATGAGEQYF. CDR3 nucleotide sequence: TGTGCCAGCAGCTTGGCGACAGGCGCGGGAGAGCAGTACTTC.

At least ten counts were recorded for this clone. The gene calls are TRBV5-6 and TRBJ1-1; D is perhaps TRBD1 (6 bases). Trimming shortened V by 5 bases and J by 0 bases, and 11 bases separated the two germline ends. Germline lookup yields CDR1 SGHDT and CDR2 YYEEEE. This CDR3 has 14 residues. CDR3 loop: CASSSDSMNTEAFF. CDR3 DNA: TGTGCCAGCAGTTCGGACAGCATGAACACTGAAGCTTTCTTT.

A word on this clone: The sample contains more than one DNA sequence encoding this CDR3. DNA for the CDR3: TGTGCCAGCAGCTTAGCGACAGGGACCGATACGCAGTATTTT. It specifies CASSLATGTDTQYF. This sequence joins TRBV7-9 and TRBJ2-3, with 7 bases matching TRBD1. The CDR3 is 14 residues long. Germline V gene lookup returns CDR1 SEHNR and CDR2 FQNEAQ (reference sequence). Trimming cost V 0 bases and J 6 bases; bases outside gene matches: 3. Using reference TRBV7-9 and TRBJ2-3 for the parts outside the CDR3, the full variable domain is DTGVSQNPRHKITKRGQNVTFRCDPISEHNRLYWYRQTLGQGPEFLTYFQNEAQLEKSRLLSDRFSAERPKGSFSTLEIQRTEQGDSAMYLCASSLATGTDTQYFGPGTRLTVL.

This chain connects TRBV10-3 to TRBJ2-1, with 7 positions matching TRBD2. The V and J ends lost 0 bases and 6 bases, in that order; junction bases with no gene match: 5. Germline V gene sequence: CDR1 ENHRY, CDR2 SYGVKD. The CDR3 length is 15 residues. The CDR3 reads CAISESTASGNEQFF. CDR3 DNA: TGTGCCATCAGTGAGTCGACGGCTAGCGGCAATGAGCAGTTCTTC.

This clone was seen only a few times. The J gene is TRBJ1-5, the V gene TRBV5-6, with D possibly TRBD1 on 6 matching bases. Germline values: CDR1 SGHDT, CDR2 YYEEEE. CDR3 length: 12 residues. V lost 3 bases and J lost 9, with 10 bases in between. The DNA of the CDR3 is TGTGCCAGCAGCTGGGGGGCAGGGCCCCAGCATTTT. This sequence encodes CASSWGAGPQHF.

This clone has a handful of counts. The chain has TRBV4-2 and TRBJ2-5; D is unclear. Germline V lookup: CDR1 LGHNA, CDR2 YNFKEQ. The CDR3 runs 14 residues. Trimming removed 1 base from V and 1 base from J, with 7 bases in between. The CDR3 DNA follows: TGTGCCAGCAGCCAAGGGTTCGGCCAAGAGACCCAGTACTTC. It yields the protein CASSQGFGQETQYF.

This chain links TRBV6-5 with TRBJ1-6; D remains ambiguous. Germline V gives CDR1 MNHEY, CDR2 SVGAGI. The CDR3 length is 15 residues. V was trimmed by 3 bases and J by 5 bases, leaving 11 bases between them. Written as DNA, the CDR3 is TGTGCCAGCAGTTATCTAGGTGGAGATAATTCACCCCTCCACTTT. Encoded protein: CASSYLGGDNSPLHF.

V and J are TRBV5-1 and TRBJ2-1; 8 bases map to TRBD2. The CDR3 is made up of 14 amino acids. V was pared by 2 bases and J by 6 bases, with 4 bases of the junction left unmatched. The V gene's germline CDR1 is SGHRS and CDR2 YFSETQ. CDR3 amino acids: CASSFGREVNEQFF. CDR3 bases: TGCGCCAGCAGCTTCGGGCGGGAGGTCAATGAGCAGTTCTTC.

V and J are TRBV5-8 and TRBJ1-5; 8 bases match TRBD1. V trimming: 3 bases; J trimming: 4 bases; junction bases outside the gene matches: 9. From germline, CDR1 is SGHTS and CDR2 YDEGEE. The CDR3 length is 16 residues. In nucleotides, the CDR3 is TGTGCCAGCAGCTGGGAGACAGGGGTGAGGAATCAGCCCCAGCATTTT. Translating gives CASSWETGVRNQPQHF.

This clone was seen just once. The rearrangement uses TRBV18 and TRBJ2-1; D is possibly TRBD1 (6 bases). Germline V CDR1 and CDR2: KGHSH, LQKENI. The CDR3 is 17 residues long. V was shortened by 3 bases and J by 6 bases, with 21 bases between the two germline ends. The CDR3 region has the DNA TGTGCCAGCTCACCCGGGAACAGGGCCGTAAGGCTCAATGAGCAGTTCTTC. Residues: CASSPGNRAVRLNEQFF.

This chain links TRBV19 with TRBJ1-3; 10 nucleotides align to TRBD1. Germline V gene lookup returns CDR1 LNHDA and CDR2 SQIVND (reference sequence). The CDR3 sequence is 15 residues long. Trimming at V came to 8 bases and at J to 1 base, leaving 5 bases not matched to a gene. The CDR3: CASRQGAISGNTIYF. DNA of the CDR3: TGTGCCAGTCGACAGGGGGCGATTTCTGGAAACACCATATATTTT.

The chain has TRBV7-2 and TRBJ2-2, with 8 nucleotides matching TRBD1. V gave up 5 bases and J gave up 6 bases; unmatched junction bases: 2. Looked up from germline, CDR1 is SGHTA and CDR2 is FQGNSA. The CDR3 is made up of 13 amino acids. CDR3 nucleotides: TGTGCCAGCAGCGTACAGGGGGCCGGGGAGCTGTTTTTT. Protein sequence: CASSVQGAGELFF.

The CDR3 is CASSLLGSIGEKLFF. The CDR3 DNA sequence: TGTGCCAGCAGTTTATTAGGCAGTATTGGCGAAAAACTGTTTTTT. The J gene is TRBJ1-4, the V gene TRBV27, with D uncertain. This CDR3 spans 15 amino acids. V was shortened by 1 base and J by 8 bases, with 14 bases between the two germline ends. Per the germline V gene, CDR1 is MNHEY and CDR2 is SMNVEV (reference sequence).

This sequence joins TRBV3-1 (or the pseudogene TRBV3-2) and TRBJ1-1; D call uncertain. This CDR3 spans 15 amino acids. Trimming left V 1 base short and J 3 bases short, with 12 bases between. From germline, CDR1 is LGHDT and CDR2 YNNKEL (reference sequence). The chain's CDR3 is CASSQALWEDTEAFF. The CDR3 nucleotides are TGTGCCAGCAGCCAAGCACTTTGGGAGGACACTGAAGCTTTCTTT.

V gene TRBV11-2 combines with J gene TRBJ2-5, with 7 bases lining up with TRBD2. V shed 1 base, J shed 5 bases, and the junction held 1 base outside the gene matches. Per the germline V gene, CDR1 is SGHAT and CDR2 is FQNNGV. This CDR3 has 13 amino acids. The CDR3 sequence: CASSLVGGETQYF. CDR3 bases: TGTGCCAGCAGCTTAGTGGGGGGGGAGACCCAGTACTTC.

V gene TRBV6-5 combines with J gene TRBJ2-7; 9 nucleotides match TRBD1. Germline V gene sequence: CDR1 MNHEY, CDR2 SVGAGI. Trimming removed 5 bases from V and 5 bases from J; junction bases left unmatched: 7. The CDR3 contains 14 residues. CDR3: CASSLGTGRNEQYF. DNA of the CDR3: TGTGCCAGCAGTCTAGGGACAGGGCGCAACGAGCAGTACTTC.

This chain links TRBV19 with TRBJ1-4; 9 positions match TRBD1. V was pared by 4 bases and J by 7 bases, with 13 bases of the junction left unmatched. In germline, CDR1 is LNHDA, CDR2 SQIVND (reference sequence). The length of the CDR3 is 17 residues. CDR3 bases: TGTGCCAGTAGTACGGGACAGGGTGTTGAATTCAGTGAAAAACTGTTTTTT. This encodes CASSTGQGVEFSEKLFF.

This chain uses TRBV30 with TRBJ2-4, with D possibly being TRBD1 or TRBD2 (5 bases each). This CDR3 is built from 16 residues. Trimming pared 1 base from V and 0 bases from J, leaving 13 bases between. Looked up from germline, CDR1 is GTSNPN and CDR2 is SVGIG (reference sequence). The CDR3 loop is CAWSGRGGLAKNIQYF. Written as DNA, the CDR3 is TGTGCCTGGAGTGGACGTGGGGGTCTAGCCAAAAACATTCAGTACTTC.

This chain links TRBV5-4 with TRBJ2-1, with 7 bases lining up with TRBD1. Germline V gene lookup returns CDR1 SGHNT and CDR2 YYREEE (reference sequence). This CDR3 spans 18 amino acids. V lost 0 bases and J lost 7; bases outside the gene matches: 16. CDR3 in amino acids: CASSLGGGGQRGLNEQFF. The CDR3 DNA follows: TGTGCCAGCAGCTTGGGAGGGGGCGGGCAGCGTGGTCTAAATGAGCAGTTCTTC.

This clone appeared once. The J gene is TRBJ2-7, the V gene TRBV2; D uncertain. The V and J ends lost 7 bases and 5 bases respectively, with 12 bases between them. This CDR3 has 12 amino acids. Germline V gene sequence: CDR1 SNHLY, CDR2 FYNNEI. The CDR3 sequence: CASKILGNEQYF. CDR3 DNA: TGTGCCAGCAAAATCCTGGGTAACGAGCAGTACTTC.

The genes are TRBV4-3 and TRBJ1-1; D not certain. CDR1 LGHNA and CDR2 YSLEER come from the germline V gene. The CDR3 covers 13 residues. V was clipped by 2 bases and J by 5 bases, with 9 bases between them. The CDR3 spells CASSQKTGTEAFF. The CDR3 bases are TGCGCCAGCAGCCAAAAAACTGGGACTGAAGCTTTCTTT.

J is TRBJ2-2 and V is TRBV19; the D gene could be TRBD1 or TRBD2 (5 bases each). From germline, CDR1 is LNHDA and CDR2 SQIVND (reference sequence). The CDR3 is made up of 14 amino acids. Trimming removed 3 bases at V and 2 bases at J, with 7 bases between. As DNA, the CDR3 is TGTGCCAGTAGTATGAGGGGCAACACCGGGGAGCTGTTTTTT. Protein: CASSMRGNTGELFF.

The J gene is TRBJ2-2, the V gene TRBV18; 9 nucleotides align to TRBD2. Germline CDR1 and CDR2: KGHSH and LQKENI. The CDR3 is made up of 14 amino acids. Losses at the gene ends were 3 bases for V and 5 bases for J; bases not matched to a gene: 1. CDR3 residues: CASSPGLATGELFF. The CDR3 DNA is TGTGCCAGCTCACCGGGACTAGCAACCGGGGAGCTGTTTTTT.

This rearrangement joins TRBV12-3 or TRBV12-4 to TRBJ1-1; D remains unclear. The ends were cut back, 5 bases at V and 6 bases at J, with 10 bases in the middle. There are 12 residues in the CDR3. The CDR3 DNA reads as TGTGCCAGCAGTCCGAACCTACCTGAAGCTTTCTTT. This translates into CASSPNLPEAFF.

The V gene is TRBV5-1, the J gene TRBJ2-7; the D is unclear. Trimming shortened V by 1 base and J by 0 bases, and 5 bases separated the two germline ends. Germline V gives CDR1 SGHRS, CDR2 YFSETQ. The length of the CDR3 is 13 residues. CDR3 amino acids: CASSLYSSYEQYF. The CDR3 nucleotides read TGCGCCAGCAGCTTGTATAGCTCCTACGAGCAGTACTTC.

J is TRBJ2-1 and V is TRBV19; D is possibly TRBD2 (5 bases). The CDR3 extends over 16 amino acids. Trimming left V 5 bases short and J 6 bases short, with 20 bases between. Germline CDR1 and CDR2: LNHDA and SQIVND (reference sequence). For the CDR3, the DNA is TGTGCCAGTAGTGCCTTTGAGCGGTCCTTGGGCAATGAGCAGTTCTTC. Translating it yields CASSAFERSLGNEQFF.

The chain carries TRBV6-2 or TRBV6-3 and TRBJ1-5; weak D call: TRBD1 (5 bases). The germline V and J ends were trimmed by 2 bases and 2 bases, with 10 bases remaining between them. The germline V gene encodes CDR1 MNHEY and CDR2 SVGEGT. The CDR3 loop spans 15 amino acids. This chain's CDR3 is CASSYRGGGNQPQHF. The DNA of the CDR3 is TGTGCCAGCAGTTACCGTGGAGGGGGCAATCAGCCCCAGCATTTT.

The chain recombines TRBV11-2 with TRBJ1-2; TRBD1 aligns across 7 bases. The V gene end was trimmed by 5 bases and the J gene end by 8 bases; junction bases not matched to a gene: 8. CDR1 and CDR2 (germline): SGHAT, FQNNGV. This CDR3 has 13 residues. The CDR3 loop reads CASSPDRVGGYTF. CDR3 sequence (DNA): TGTGCCAGCAGCCCCGACAGGGTCGGCGGCTACACCTTC. Variable domain in full (rest from reference TRBV11-2 and TRBJ1-2): EAGVAQSPRYKIIEKRQSVAFWCNPISGHATLYWYQQILGQGPKLLIQFQNNGVVDDSQLPKDRFSAERLKGVDSTLKIQPAKLEDSAVYLCASSPDRVGGYTFGSGTRLTVV.